A single sample is the source of the 26 T cell receptor beta chains below, sequenced in a study of T cell responses to AZD1222 COVID-19 vaccine. The data were produced by immunoSEQ multiplex PCR, yet TCRdb's version contains in-frame clones alone and is incomplete. The table lists about 140,000 clones, about 90% of them singletons. The sample in question was peripheral blood, obtained on day 0 of AZD1222 vaccination. The receptor source for this set is an adult in good health.

This chain uses TRBV11-2 with TRBJ1-2, with TRBD1 identical over 10 bases. J lost 3 bases, V lost 5 bases, and 12 bases had no gene match. This CDR3 has 17 amino acids. CDR1 and CDR2 from the germline V gene are SGHAT and FQNNGV. CDR3 in amino acids: CASSRGDRGGGDYGYTF. CDR3 coding DNA: TGTGCCAGCAGCCGAGGGGACAGGGGTGGTGGGGACTATGGCTACACCTTC.

The rearrangement links TRBV4-2 to TRBJ1-2, with TRBD1 matching 7 bases. The germline gives CDR1 LGHNA, CDR2 YNFKEQ. Trimming at V came to 0 bases and at J to 3 bases, leaving 16 bases not matched to a gene. CDR3 length equals 19 residues. The CDR3 DNA is TGTGCCAGCAGCCAAGATATATACGACAGGGAACTTCGCCACTATGGCTACACCTTC. Its protein product is CASSQDIYDRELRHYGYTF.

In this sample, this clone turned up a few times. The genes are TRBV27 and TRBJ1-2, with a possible D match to TRBD1 (5 bases). Per the germline V gene, CDR1 is MNHEY and CDR2 is SMNVEV (reference sequence). V was pared by 2 bases and J by 8 bases, with 9 bases between. The CDR3 consists of 12 residues. CDR3 protein: CASSLRTTGYTF. In DNA form, the CDR3 reads TGTGCCAGCAGTTTACGGACAACAGGCTACACCTTC.

The rearrangement joins TRBV5-1 to TRBJ2-3; D remains unclear. Germline-derived CDR1 and CDR2 are SGHRS and YFSETQ. V was trimmed by 5 bases and J by 5 bases, leaving 15 bases between them. This CDR3 is 14 amino acids long. The CDR3 is CASSGFRREDTQYF. In nucleotides, the CDR3 is TGCGCCAGCAGTGGATTCCGGCGTGAAGATACGCAGTATTTT.

The chain employs TRBV19 and TRBJ2-7; 9 nucleotides match TRBD2. V was pared by 6 bases and J by 0 bases, with 6 bases of the junction left unmatched. There are 15 residues in the CDR3. Germline CDR1 is LNHDA and CDR2 is SQIVND (reference sequence). The CDR3 region has the DNA TGTGCCAGTAGCGGGGGTAGCGGGAGCTCCTACGAGCAGTACTTC. Translation: CASSGGSGSSYEQYF.

The chain uses TRBV7-8 and TRBJ1-1; 7 nucleotides align to TRBD1. V shed 1 base and J 7 bases; nucleotides not matched to a gene: 6. The CDR3 covers 14 residues. Germline V gene sequence: CDR1 SGHVS, CDR2 FQNEAQ. The CDR3: CASSLDRGIVEAFF. CDR3 coding DNA: TGTGCCAGCAGCTTAGACAGGGGAATCGTTGAAGCTTTCTTT.

The chain employs TRBV7-9 and TRBJ1-4; 7 nucleotides match TRBD1. V gave up 0 bases and J gave up 2 bases; unmatched junction bases: 0. This CDR3 region has 15 residues. Germline assignment: CDR1 SEHNR and CDR2 FQNEAQ (reference sequence). Written as DNA, the CDR3 is TGTGCCAGCAGCTTAGCGACAGGGACTAATGAAAAACTGTTTTTT. Its protein product is CASSLATGTNEKLFF.

V gene TRBV4-3 combines with J gene TRBJ1-2; tentative D call: TRBD1 (5 bases). The CDR3 extends over 13 amino acids. Germline CDR1 LGHNA, CDR2 YSLEER. Trimming took off 2 bases at V and 14 bases at J, with 18 bases between the two ends. The CDR3 DNA reads TGCGCCAGCAGCCAATACCTACGGGACGAAAATACCTTC. It yields the protein CASSQYLRDENTF.

The chain has TRBV18 and TRBJ1-2; D is perhaps TRBD1 (6 bases). V lost 3 bases and J lost 4, with 15 bases in between. This CDR3 comprises 15 residues. Germline CDR1 KGHSH, CDR2 LQKENI. As DNA, the CDR3 is TGTGCCAGCTCACCCATCCCGGACAGATTCTATGGCTACACCTTC. Its translation is CASSPIPDRFYGYTF.

This chain connects TRBV25-1 to TRBJ2-2, with D unresolved. The CDR3 has 11 amino acids. The germline V and J ends were trimmed by 7 bases and 7 bases, with 7 bases remaining between them. Germline-derived CDR1 and CDR2 are MGHDK and SYGVNS. The CDR3 reads CASTVGGELFF. CDR3 sequence (DNA): TGTGCCAGCACGGTAGGCGGGGAGCTGTTTTTT.

This rearrangement joins TRBV5-6 to TRBJ2-1, with D possibly being TRBD1 (6 bases). The CDR3 has 15 amino acids. Germline V CDR1 and CDR2: SGHDT, YYEEEE. Deletions cut 4 bases from V and 1 base from J, with 12 bases between. This CDR3 reads CASSPRRGSYNEQFF. As DNA, the CDR3 is TGTGCCAGCAGCCCCCGCAGGGGTTCCTACAATGAGCAGTTCTTC.

V is TRBV12-3 or TRBV12-4 and J is TRBJ2-1; D not resolved. The CDR3 spans 11 residues. Deletions cut 3 bases from V and 10 bases from J, with 7 bases between. CDR3 amino acids: CASSLVGEQFF. The CDR3 DNA reads TGTGCCAGCAGTTTGGTCGGCGAGCAGTTCTTC.

This rearrangement joins TRBV2 to TRBJ2-1, with 10 bases matching TRBD2. With 8 bases clipped from V and 5 bases from J, the junction kept 12 bases outside the gene matches. CDR1 is SNHLY and CDR2 is FYNNEI in the germline V gene. This CDR3 region has 16 residues. CDR3 DNA: TGTGCCAGCCAGAGTTGGCTAGCGGGGGTGGACAATGAGCAGTTCTTC. Its translation: CASQSWLAGVDNEQFF.

This sequence joins TRBV29-1 and TRBJ1-1, with D perhaps matching TRBD1 (5 bases). Germline V gene data show CDR1 as SQVTM and CDR2 as ANQGSEA. Between the trimmed V and J ends, which lost 3 bases and 4 bases, there was a span of 6 bases. The CDR3 has 11 residues. The CDR3 spells CSVDRVTEAFF. CDR3 in DNA: TGCAGCGTTGACAGGGTCACTGAAGCTTTCTTT.

V is TRBV6-6 and J is TRBJ2-1; TRBD2 aligns across 14 bases. With 6 bases clipped from V and 8 bases from J, the junction kept 9 bases outside the gene matches. The CDR3 runs 16 residues. Germline V lookup: CDR1 MNHNY, CDR2 SVGAGI (reference sequence). For the CDR3, the DNA is TGTGCCAGCAGGAAGCTTGGGACTAGCGGGAGAGATGAGCAGTTCTTC. Translated: CASRKLGTSGRDEQFF.

The chain couples TRBV21-1 to TRBJ2-5; TRBD2 is the table's D call and was not checked against the DNA. TRBV21-1 is tagged as a pseudogene. CDR3 length equals 14 residues. The CDR3 DNA reads TGTGCCAGCAGCCTAAGGGGGGGTTGGGAGACCCAGTACTTC. Translated: CASSLRGGWETQYF.

This rearrangement joins TRBV27 to TRBJ1-4; perhaps TRBD1 as D (5 bases). Trimming removed 6 bases at V and 8 bases at J, with 19 bases between. Looked up from germline, CDR1 is MNHEY and CDR2 is SMNVEV (reference sequence). The CDR3 spans 15 residues. CDR3 region: CASSGLTDGGEKLFF. DNA of the CDR3: TGTGCCAGCAGCGGACTGACAGACGGAGGGGAAAAACTGTTTTTT. Drawing the rest from reference TRBV27 and TRBJ1-4, the complete variable domain is EAQVTQNPRYLITVTGKKLTVTCSQNMNHEYMSWYRQDPGLGLRQIYYSMNVEVTDKGDVPEGYKVSRKEKRNFPLILESPSPNQTSLYFCASSGLTDGGEKLFFGSGTQLSVL.

The CDR3 bases are TGTGCCAGCTCACGAGGGGGGAACACTGAAGCTTTCTTT. Encoded protein: CASSRGGNTEAFF. The V and J genes are TRBV18 and TRBJ1-1; possible D gene TRBD1, 6 bases. Germline CDR1 and CDR2: KGHSH and LQKENI. V shed 4 bases and J shed 1 base, with 7 bases lying between them. CDR3 length equals 13 residues.

The chain recombines TRBV7-3 with TRBJ1-1; the D is unclear. V shed 2 bases and J shed 5 bases, with 12 bases lying between them. Germline CDR1 and CDR2: SGHTA and FQGTGA. The CDR3 consists of 14 residues. The DNA of the CDR3 is TGTGCCAGCAGCTTAGACCCCCTTCAAACTGAAGCTTTCTTT. Protein product: CASSLDPLQTEAFF.

This chain uses TRBV9 with TRBJ2-2, with D possibly TRBD1 on 6 matching bases. This CDR3 spans 16 amino acids. Germline assignment: CDR1 SGDLS and CDR2 YYNGEE. Trimming left V 0 bases short and J 5 bases short, with 14 bases between. For the CDR3, the DNA is TGTGCCAGCAGCGTAGGGCAGGGGCGGTGGACCGGGGAGCTGTTTTTT. Translated: CASSVGQGRWTGELFF.

V and J are TRBV5-1 and TRBJ2-1, with 8 bases fitting TRBD1. Germline CDR1 and CDR2: SGHRS and YFSETQ. The CDR3 consists of 15 residues. The V and J ends lost 3 bases and 8 bases, in that order; junction bases with no gene match: 10. The CDR3 sequence is CASSSSRTGKDEQFF. CDR3 DNA sequence: TGCGCCAGCAGCTCGTCAAGGACAGGGAAGGATGAGCAGTTCTTC.

The J gene is TRBJ2-3, the V gene TRBV18; D is unresolved. The CDR3 extends over 12 amino acids. Trimming left V 5 bases short and J 2 bases short, with 5 bases between. The germline V gene has CDR1 KGHSH and CDR2 LQKENI. The CDR3 region has the DNA TGTGCCAGCTCATCATTCACAGATACGCAGTATTTT. Its protein product is CASSSFTDTQYF. The entire variable domain, with the rest obtained from reference TRBV18 and TRBJ2-3, is as follows: NAGVMQNPRHLVRRRGQEARLRCSPMKGHSHVYWYRQLPEEGLKFMVYLQKENIIDESGMPKERFSAEFPKEGPSILRIQQVVRGDSAAYFCASSSFTDTQYFGPGTRLTVL.

This clone was observed a handful of times. The rearrangement uses TRBV24-1 and TRBJ2-1, with 8 bases fitting TRBD1. The V gene's germline CDR1 is KGHDR and CDR2 SFDVKD. The CDR3 sequence is 15 residues long. V gave up 0 bases and J gave up 13 bases; unmatched junction bases: 10. The CDR3 DNA reads as TGTGCCACCAGTGATTTGCCGGCCCCCGGGACAGGACAGTTCTTC. It yields the protein CATSDLPAPGTGQFF.

The chain has TRBV5-4 and TRBJ1-2; 9 bases fit TRBD1. The CDR3 is 14 amino acids. V was pared by 2 bases and J by 8 bases, with 7 bases of the junction left unmatched. Germline assignment: CDR1 SGHNT and CDR2 YYREEE (reference sequence). The DNA for the CDR3 is TGTGCCAGCAGCTTTCGGACAGGGGCTATAGGCTACACCTTC. Protein: CASSFRTGAIGYTF.

The chain carries TRBV7-2 and TRBJ2-7; TRBD2 aligns across 7 bases. Germline lookup yields CDR1 SGHTA and CDR2 FQGNSA. This CDR3 region has 15 residues. With 4 bases clipped from V and 0 bases from J, the junction kept 6 bases outside the gene matches. The CDR3 is CASSSPQRDSYEQYF. CDR3 sequence (DNA): TGTGCCAGCAGCTCCCCTCAGCGGGACTCCTACGAGCAGTACTTC.

This chain connects TRBV13 to TRBJ1-3, with D uncertain. V lost 5 bases to trimming and J lost 4 bases, with 15 bases between them. Germline values: CDR1 PRHDT, CDR2 FYEKMQ (reference sequence). The CDR3 spans 15 residues. CDR3 coding DNA: TGTGCCAGCAGCCTTGCCTGGGTATCAGGAAACACCATATATTTT. Encoded protein: CASSLAWVSGNTIYF.